This T cell receptor (beta chain) was captured by sequencing in a study of OX40 agonist ivuxolimab in advanced cancers. Across the whole study: Patients received intravenous ivuxolimab every 2 weeks at 0.01 to 10 mg/kg. Mean age 60 years, range about 20 to 79; around 80% male. Overall study findings and caveats: Partial responders receiving 0.1-3.0 mg/kg showed among the lowest clonal expansion.

The CDR3 is 15 amino acids. The germline gives CDR1 SGHNT, CDR2 YYREEE (reference sequence). The V end was cut by 3 bases, the J end by 2 bases, with 11 bases between. TCRdb's copy holds only in-frame clones and misses some; the assay was immunoSEQ multiplex PCR. The sample lists around 68,000 clones; 86% were seen once. This clone occurred a few times. Its antigen remains unknown. Patients were ineligible given autoimmune disease history or systemic immunosuppression. The TCR sequence derives from an adult with an advanced solid tumor such as melanoma, head and neck, liver or kidney cancer. The sequencing here drew on CD4+ or CD8+ T cells sorted from blood, taken in a trial of the OX40 agonist ivuxolimab. The V and J genes are TRBV5-4 and TRBJ2-2; tentative D call: TRBD2 (6 bases). DNA for the CDR3: TGTGCCAGCAGCTCGGAGGGCAGAAACACCGGGGAGCTGTTTTTT. Translation gives CASSSEGRNTGELFF.